Shown below are 29 T cell receptor beta chains from a single sample sequenced in a study of shared clonotypes between healthy human individuals. TCRdb keeps only in-frame clones here, not all; method: immunoSEQ multiplex PCR. Of about 2.3 million clones in the sample, 92% are singletons; the top ten hold approximately 0.4%. Input material: naive CD4+ T cells from PBMCs. Noted subset: CD45RA+ positively selected. Source of these receptors: a man between 18 and 29 years old in good health. Some clones in this sample may be carry-over from other donors' samples.

The genes are TRBV5-1 and TRBJ1-1; 8 nucleotides match TRBD1. J was trimmed by 0 bases and V by 4 bases; bases with no gene match: 11. This CDR3 comprises 17 residues. Germline CDR1 is SGHRS and CDR2 is YFSETQ. The CDR3 DNA reads TGCGCCAGCAGCGCCGCAGGGGGCGCAAGCATGAACACTGAAGCTTTCTTT. Amino acid sequence: CASSAAGGASMNTEAFF. The whole variable domain, filled in from reference TRBV5-1 and TRBJ1-1, reads KAGVTQTPRYLIKTRGQQVTLSCSPISGHRSVSWYQQTPGQGLQFLFEYFSETQRNKGNFPGRFSGRQFSNSRSEMNVSTLELGDSALYLCASSAAGGASMNTEAFFGQGTRLTVV.

The chain uses TRBV7-3 and TRBJ2-1; TRBD2 is a possible D gene (6 bases). Trimming pared 4 bases from V and 8 bases from J, leaving 12 bases between. From germline, CDR1 is SGHTA and CDR2 FQGTGA. The CDR3 runs 13 residues. The chain's CDR3 is CASSSSGLDEQFF. The CDR3 coding sequence is TGTGCCAGCAGCTCAAGCGGGCTCGATGAGCAGTTCTTC.

The chain joins TRBV5-4 to TRBJ1-4; D not certain. CDR1 and CDR2 (germline): SGHNT, YYREEE (reference sequence). The CDR3 loop spans 15 amino acids. The ends were cut back, 4 bases at V and 4 bases at J, with 14 bases in the middle. The CDR3 sequence is CASSQPEAGNEKLFF. CDR3 DNA: TGTGCCAGCAGCCAGCCCGAGGCGGGTAATGAAAAACTGTTTTTT.

The V and J genes are TRBV2 and TRBJ1-2; D ambiguous. Germline loops: CDR1 SNHLY, CDR2 FYNNEI. Trimming pared 7 bases from V and 8 bases from J, leaving 17 bases between. This CDR3 region has 13 residues. CDR3 in DNA: TGTGCCAGCAACCAAGAACCCTCGGGGGGCTACACCTTC. Translation: CASNQEPSGGYTF.

The table lists this clone with a count of one. The chain recombines TRBV11-2 with TRBJ1-4, with 9 nucleotides matching TRBD1. The CDR3 extends over 15 amino acids. CDR1 SGHAT and CDR2 FQNNGV come from the germline V gene. Trimming took 1 base from V and 5 from J; bases not matched to a gene: 2. CDR3 sequence: CASSLGGTGNEKLFF. In nucleotides, the CDR3 is TGTGCCAGCAGCTTAGGAGGGACAGGGAATGAAAAACTGTTTTTT.

The genes are TRBV28 and TRBJ1-1; perhaps TRBD1 as D (5 bases). The ends were cut back, 7 bases at V and 4 bases at J, with 10 bases in the middle. The CDR3 has 12 amino acids. Looked up from germline, CDR1 is MDHEN and CDR2 is SYDVKM. CDR3 DNA: TGTGCCAGCATTGGGGGATTCACTGAAGCTTTCTTT. Translating gives CASIGGFTEAFF.

The chain carries TRBV5-4 and TRBJ2-7; TRBD2 agrees at 7 bases. From germline, CDR1 is SGHNT and CDR2 YYREEE (reference sequence). The CDR3 has 13 amino acids. V lost 0 bases and J lost 6; bases outside the gene matches: 3. CDR3 in amino acids: CASSLGGSGEQYF. The CDR3 DNA follows: TGTGCCAGCAGCTTGGGCGGGAGTGGCGAGCAGTACTTC. Filled out from reference TRBV5-4 and TRBJ2-7, the complete variable domain reads ETGVTQSPTHLIKTRGQQVTLRCSSQSGHNTVSWYQQALGQGPQFIFQYYREEENGRGNFPPRFSGLQFPNYSSELNVNALELDDSALYLCASSLGGSGEQYFGPGTRLTVT.

This clone was counted once. The chain combines TRBV18 with TRBJ2-4, with D unclear. V lost 1 base, J lost 5 bases, and 15 bases lay in between. Germline-derived CDR1 and CDR2 are KGHSH and LQKENI. This CDR3 is 16 amino acids long. The CDR3 nucleotides are TGTGCCAGCTCACCACGGAAGGGTTTAACCGAAAACATTCAGTACTTC. Translated, it gives CASSPRKGLTENIQYF.

The chain employs TRBV5-6 and TRBJ2-5, with TRBD2 as a possible D gene (6 bases). Trimming removed 0 bases at V and 4 bases at J, with 13 bases between. Germline-derived CDR1 and CDR2 are SGHDT and YYEEEE. The CDR3 covers 15 residues. The CDR3 sequence: CASSLVGKGGETQYF. The CDR3 nucleotides are TGTGCCAGCAGCTTGGTGGGGAAGGGAGGAGAGACCCAGTACTTC.

This clone appeared once. At the DNA level, this CDR3 is encoded by other sequences in the same sample as well. The chain has TRBV7-8 and TRBJ1-1; D may be TRBD1 (5 bases). Trimming took 5 bases from V and 2 from J, leaving 9 bases between them. The CDR3 spans 13 residues. Germline CDR1 reads SGHVS; CDR2 reads FQNEAQ. CDR3 residues: CASSLGRNTEAFF. CDR3 in DNA: TGTGCCAGCAGCCTGGGGCGAAACACTGAAGCTTTCTTT. Together with reference TRBV7-8 and TRBJ1-1, the CDR3 gives the full variable domain: GAGVSQSPRYKVAKRGQDVALRCDPISGHVSLFWYQQALGQGPEFLTYFQNEAQLDKSGLPSDRFFAERPEGSVSTLKIQRTQQEDSAVYLCASSLGRNTEAFFGQGTRLTVV.

This rearrangement joins TRBV4-1 to TRBJ2-1; D is undetermined. The V gene lost 7 bases and the J gene lost 0 bases, with 16 bases spanning the gap. The CDR3 is made up of 16 amino acids. Per the germline V gene, CDR1 is MGHRA and CDR2 is YSYEKL. The CDR3 DNA reads TGCGCCAGCAAACTAACAGCTCCAAGCTCCTACAATGAGCAGTTCTTC. Protein sequence: CASKLTAPSSYNEQFF.

The chain couples TRBV7-9 to TRBJ2-7, with 12 positions matching TRBD2. Germline V gene sequence: CDR1 SEHNR, CDR2 FQNEAQ (reference sequence). The CDR3 runs to 17 residues. V dropped 3 bases and J dropped 2; count of bases not matched to a gene: 8. The CDR3 spells CASSFASGRALAYEQYF. The CDR3 bases are TGTGCCAGCAGCTTTGCTAGCGGGAGGGCATTAGCCTACGAGCAGTACTTC.

This clone was found a few times. The rearrangement links TRBV2 to TRBJ1-5; D perhaps matches TRBD1 (6 bases). This CDR3 spans 13 amino acids. In germline, CDR1 is SNHLY, CDR2 FYNNEI. DNA for the CDR3: TGTGCTGTAAGGACAGAACCCAATCAGCCCCAGCATTTT. This sequence encodes CAVRTEPNQPQHF.

Regarding this clone: At the DNA level, this CDR3 is encoded by other sequences in the same sample as well. The chain joins TRBV6-1 to TRBJ1-1; tentatively, D is TRBD1 (5 bases). The germline V gene encodes CDR1 MNHNS and CDR2 SASEGT. V lost 7 bases and J 1 base, leaving 7 bases between the germline ends. The CDR3 totals 12 residues. The CDR3 sequence is CASTQGNTEAFF. The CDR3 region has the DNA TGTGCCAGCACGCAGGGGAACACTGAAGCTTTCTTT.

V gene TRBV7-9 combines with J gene TRBJ2-5; tentatively, D is TRBD1 (6 bases). Germline-derived CDR1 and CDR2 are SEHNR and FQNEAQ (reference sequence). The CDR3 loop spans 16 amino acids. V lost 5 bases to trimming and J lost 4 bases, with 20 bases between them. In nucleotides, the CDR3 is TGTGCCAGCAGCCTCCTCCCGGGCTGGGGGCGAGAGACCCAGTACTTC. It encodes CASSLLPGWGRETQYF.

The rearrangement uses TRBV7-9 and TRBJ1-1, with D maybe TRBD1 (6 bases). Trimming removed 0 bases from V and 1 base from J, with 15 bases in between. CDR1 SEHNR and CDR2 FQNEAQ come from the germline V gene (reference sequence). The CDR3 totals 17 residues. The CDR3 DNA follows: TGTGCCAGCAGCTTAGCTTTACAGGGTAGTAGGAACACTGAAGCTTTCTTT. It is translated as CASSLALQGSRNTEAFF. Full variable domain (remainder filled in from reference TRBV7-9 and TRBJ1-1): DTGVSQNPRHKITKRGQNVTFRCDPISEHNRLYWYRQTLGQGPEFLTYFQNEAQLEKSRLLSDRFSAERPKGSFSTLEIQRTEQGDSAMYLCASSLALQGSRNTEAFFGQGTRLTVV.

This chain connects TRBV5-6 to TRBJ2-5, with D perhaps matching TRBD2 (6 bases). Trimming stripped 4 bases from V and 2 bases from J, with 18 bases between. The CDR3 contains 16 residues. Germline CDR1 is SGHDT and CDR2 is YYEEEE. The CDR3 DNA sequence: TGTGCCAGCAGCCGGGGGATAGGTTCGGGACAAGAGACCCAGTACTTC. It is translated as CASSRGIGSGQETQYF.

The chain uses TRBV5-1 and TRBJ2-7, with TRBD1 matching over 9 bases. With 6 bases clipped from V and 1 base from J, the junction kept 5 bases outside the gene matches. Germline CDR1 reads SGHRS; CDR2 reads YFSETQ. The CDR3 has 14 amino acids. As DNA, the CDR3 is TGCGCCAGCACCCGGGACAGGGCATCCTACGAGCAGTACTTC. The encoded protein is CASTRDRASYEQYF.

Here the CDR3 DNA reads TGCGCCAGCAGCACCTTCGGGGGGTCTAACTATGGCTACACCTTC. This codes for CASSTFGGSNYGYTF. The chain employs TRBV5-1 and TRBJ1-2; D is possibly TRBD1 (5 bases). Germline CDR1 SGHRS, CDR2 YFSETQ. V lost 4 bases, J lost 0 bases, and 13 bases lay in between. This CDR3 has 15 residues.

The chain has TRBV4-1 and TRBJ2-2; tentatively, D is TRBD2 (7 bases). The germline gives CDR1 MGHRA, CDR2 YSYEKL. With 3 bases removed from V and 1 base from J, the gap between germline ends came to 18 bases. This CDR3 has 18 residues. The CDR3 loop reads CASSHGAGAPKNTGELFF. For the CDR3, the DNA is TGCGCCAGCAGCCATGGGGCGGGGGCCCCCAAGAACACCGGGGAGCTGTTTTTT.

A word on this clone: The same CDR3 is also encoded by other DNA sequences in this sample. The rearrangement uses TRBV9 and TRBJ2-1; D not certain. CDR1 SGDLS and CDR2 YYNGEE come from the germline V gene. The CDR3 consists of 12 residues. Between the trimmed V and J ends, which lost 1 base and 7 bases, there was a span of 6 bases. CDR3 region: CASSVLGNEQFF. The CDR3 region has the DNA TGTGCCAGCAGCGTACTGGGGAATGAGCAGTTCTTC.

The sample holds a few counts of this clone. The gene calls are TRBV5-4 and TRBJ1-3, with a possible D match to TRBD1 (6 bases). Germline values: CDR1 SGHNT, CDR2 YYREEE (reference sequence). The CDR3 is 15 amino acids. V was trimmed by 3 bases and J by 0 bases, leaving 10 bases between them. The CDR3: CASSSDSLSGNTIYF. The CDR3, as DNA: TGTGCCAGCAGCTCGGACAGTCTCTCTGGAAACACCATATATTTT.

The J gene is TRBJ1-1, the V gene TRBV5-1; D possibly corresponds to TRBD1 (5 bases). The V end was cut by 0 bases, the J end by 0 bases, with 9 bases between. Germline CDR1 reads SGHRS; CDR2 reads YFSETQ. There are 15 residues in the CDR3. The chain's CDR3 is CASSLGRALNTEAFF. In DNA form, the CDR3 reads TGCGCCAGCAGCTTGGGCAGGGCGCTGAACACTGAAGCTTTCTTT.

V is TRBV4-1 and J is TRBJ2-7; 8 nucleotides align to TRBD1. The J segment lost 0 bases and the V segment lost 4 bases, leaving 5 bases of the junction unmatched. The germline V gene has CDR1 MGHRA and CDR2 YSYEKL. This CDR3 has 15 residues. CDR3 sequence (DNA): TGCGCCAGCAGCCGCGGACAGGGCCACTCCTACGAGCAGTACTTC. Translated, it gives CASSRGQGHSYEQYF.

The chain uses TRBV9 and TRBJ1-3; the D gene is possibly TRBD1 (6 bases). CDR1 is SGDLS and CDR2 is YYNGEE in the germline V gene. This CDR3 contains 14 residues. Trimming removed 2 bases from V and 5 bases from J, with 11 bases in between. The CDR3 loop reads CASSVGTLRNTIYF. In DNA, the CDR3 is TGTGCCAGCAGCGTGGGGACACTCCGAAACACCATATATTTT.

This sequence joins TRBV11-2 and TRBJ2-7; 10 nucleotides match TRBD1. The V and J ends lost 1 base and 5 bases, in that order; junction bases with no gene match: 5. Germline loops: CDR1 SGHAT, CDR2 FQNNGV. The CDR3 has 15 residues. CDR3 sequence (DNA): TGTGCCAGCAGCTTAGGACAGGGGGCTTTCGACGAGCAGTACTTC. This gives the protein CASSLGQGAFDEQYF.

The V call is TRBV5-1, the J call TRBJ2-3, with 8 bases identical to TRBD2. The CDR3 contains 15 residues. The J segment lost 4 bases and the V segment lost 0 bases, leaving 4 bases of the junction unmatched. The germline V gene encodes CDR1 SGHRS and CDR2 YFSETQ. This CDR3 is CASSLDGRGADTQYF. CDR3 DNA sequence: TGCGCCAGCAGCTTGGACGGGAGGGGCGCAGATACGCAGTATTTT.

Here the CDR3 reads CASAIGHSGNTIYF. The CDR3 nucleotides are TGTGCCAGCGCGATAGGACACTCTGGAAACACCATATATTTT. The chain combines TRBV6-6 with TRBJ1-3, with D possibly TRBD1 on 5 matching bases. Trimming cost V 8 bases and J 0 bases, with 11 bases left between them. Per germline, CDR1 MNHNY and CDR2 SVGAGI (reference sequence). The CDR3 extends over 14 amino acids.

This clone appeared once. The chain couples TRBV11-3 to TRBJ2-5, with TRBD2 matching over 13 bases. Germline V gives CDR1 SGHNT, CDR2 YENEEA. This CDR3 is 14 amino acids long. The V gene end was trimmed by 1 base and the J gene end by 11 bases; junction bases not matched to a gene: 4. CDR3 protein: CASSLGLAGGEQYF. CDR3 nucleotide sequence: TGTGCCAGCAGCTTAGGACTAGCGGGAGGTGAGCAGTACTTC.